Shown below are 14 T cell receptor beta chains from a single sample sequenced in a study of blood T cell repertoires in COVID-19. Some clones are missing from TCRdb's copy, which holds only in-frame ones; the method was immunoSEQ multiplex PCR. This repertoire shows around 42,000 clones, 85% to 90% found once; its top ten account for approximately 3%. The sequenced material came from peripheral blood. The receptor source for this set is a man over 45 with active COVID-19.

A word on this clone: Other DNA sequences from this sample encode an identical CDR3 as well. The chain links TRBV2 to TRBJ2-2, with TRBD1 as a possible D gene (5 bases). The CDR3 has 14 amino acids. The V gene lost 5 bases and the J gene lost 2 bases, with 9 bases spanning the gap. Germline-derived CDR1 and CDR2 are SNHLY and FYNNEI. The CDR3 DNA follows: TGTGCCAGCAGTAGGGGCGGAAACACCGGGGAGCTGTTTTTT. Translated: CASSRGGNTGELFF. Full variable domain (rest looked up from reference TRBV2 and TRBJ2-2): EPEVTQTPSHQVTQMGQEVILRCVPISNHLYFYWYRQILGQKVEFLVSFYNNEISEKSEIFDDQFSVERPDGSNFTLKIRSTKLEDSAMYFCASSRGGNTGELFFGEGSRLTVL.

The chain has TRBV9 and TRBJ2-1; TRBD2 matches 14 bases. After removal of 4 bases from V and 2 bases from J, the junction contained 11 bases not matched to a gene. The CDR3 loop spans 19 amino acids. Germline CDR1 SGDLS, CDR2 YYNGEE. Written as DNA, the CDR3 is TGTGCCAGCAGCTCCCCCCTCGGACTAGCGGGGGGCGCCTACAATGAGCAGTTCTTC. Amino acid sequence: CASSSPLGLAGGAYNEQFF.

The chain employs TRBV7-6 and TRBJ1-3; D gene unclear. CDR3 length: 15 residues. Per the germline V gene, CDR1 is SGHVS and CDR2 is FNYEAQ. V dropped 7 bases and J dropped 0 bases, with 13 bases sitting between them. The DNA for the CDR3 is TGTGCCAGCACCAGCGGGCCAAGCTCTGGAAACACCATATATTTT. Protein sequence: CASTSGPSSGNTIYF.

V usage is TRBV5-5 and J usage is TRBJ2-7; the D gene is possibly TRBD1 (6 bases). V lost 4 bases and J 6 bases, leaving 20 bases between the germline ends. There are 15 residues in the CDR3. Germline V gene lookup returns CDR1 SGHKS and CDR2 YYEKEE (reference sequence). The chain's CDR3 is CASSQIQGGTSEQYF. In DNA form, the CDR3 reads TGTGCCAGCAGCCAAATACAGGGTGGGACCTCCGAGCAGTACTTC.

This clone was seen more than once but under ten times. The chain employs TRBV6-4 and TRBJ2-3; no clear D gene. Trimming removed 3 bases at V and 3 bases at J, with 7 bases between. CDR1 is MRHNA and CDR2 is SNTAGT in the germline V gene. This CDR3 has 13 residues. The CDR3 nucleotides read TGTGCCAGCAGTGAGTCGGGTACAGATACGCAGTATTTT. Protein: CASSESGTDTQYF.

The chain has TRBV7-2 and TRBJ1-1, with a possible D match to TRBD1 (6 bases). V shed 4 bases and J shed 0 bases, with 15 bases lying between them. This CDR3 has 16 residues. The germline V gene has CDR1 SGHTA and CDR2 FQGNSA. The CDR3 DNA reads TGTGCCAGCAGCTCTAGACAGGCTCTCATGAACACTGAAGCTTTCTTT. Amino acid sequence: CASSSRQALMNTEAFF.

CDR3 region: CASSPRQGRLSTEAFF. The CDR3 coding sequence is TGCGCCAGCAGCCCCAGACAGGGTCGGTTAAGCACTGAAGCTTTCTTT. J is TRBJ1-1 and V is TRBV5-1; TRBD1 matches 7 bases. The CDR3 covers 16 residues. Germline CDR1 and CDR2: SGHRS and YFSETQ. Unmatched junction bases numbered 13, after V lost 4 bases and J lost 4 bases.

The genes are TRBV25-1 and TRBJ1-3; tentative D call: TRBD1 (5 bases). The ends were cut back, 6 bases at V and 0 bases at J, with 12 bases in the middle. This CDR3 comprises 15 residues. Germline assignment: CDR1 MGHDK and CDR2 SYGVNS. CDR3 amino acids: CASSERGYSGNTIYF. CDR3 in DNA: TGTGCCAGCAGCGAAAGGGGTTACTCTGGAAACACCATATATTTT.

CDR3: CASRHDRRGTEAFF. The CDR3 coding sequence is TGTGCCAGCAGACACGACAGGCGAGGGACTGAAGCTTTCTTT. The chain carries TRBV27 and TRBJ1-1, with D possibly matching TRBD1 (6 bases). Trimming left V 6 bases short and J 5 bases short, with 16 bases between. The CDR3 has 14 amino acids. Germline V gene lookup returns CDR1 MNHEY and CDR2 SMNVEV (reference sequence).

The V call is TRBV2, the J call TRBJ1-2; maybe TRBD1 (5 bases). The V and J ends lost 4 bases and 4 bases respectively, with 13 bases between them. The germline V gene has CDR1 SNHLY and CDR2 FYNNEI. The CDR3 is 14 amino acids. The CDR3 is CASSGPGKGYGYTF. The CDR3 bases are TGTGCCAGCAGTGGTCCAGGGAAGGGCTATGGCTACACCTTC. Looking up the rest from reference TRBV2 and TRBJ1-2 gives the full variable domain: EPEVTQTPSHQVTQMGQEVILRCVPISNHLYFYWYRQILGQKVEFLVSFYNNEISEKSEIFDDQFSVERPDGSNFTLKIRSTKLEDSAMYFCASSGPGKGYGYTFGSGTRLTVV.

The chain recombines TRBV6-5 with TRBJ1-2; D might be TRBD1 (6 bases). From germline, CDR1 is MNHEY and CDR2 SVGAGI. The V end was cut by 2 bases, the J end by 4 bases, with 11 bases between. The CDR3 spans 14 residues. The CDR3 is CASSYTRGAYGYTF. The DNA of the CDR3 is TGTGCCAGCAGTTACACCAGGGGCGCCTATGGCTACACCTTC.

The genes are TRBV9 and TRBJ2-3; 8 bases map to TRBD2. Germline CDR1 reads SGDLS; CDR2 reads YYNGEE. V trimming: 4 bases; J trimming: 6 bases; junction bases outside the gene matches: 13. The CDR3 loop spans 16 amino acids. CDR3 residues: CASSPPPARGGDTQYF. The DNA for the CDR3 is TGTGCCAGCAGCCCTCCCCCGGCCCGGGGGGGGGATACGCAGTATTTT.

The rearrangement uses TRBV18 and TRBJ1-4; tentatively, D is TRBD1 (5 bases). Germline lookup yields CDR1 KGHSH and CDR2 LQKENI. Trimming left V 3 bases short and J 7 bases short, with 18 bases between. This CDR3 contains 16 residues. The CDR3 bases are TGTGCCAGCTCACCCTCGCGACAGCCCGCCGGTGAAAAACTGTTTTTT. Protein sequence: CASSPSRQPAGEKLFF.

The chain employs TRBV4-2 and TRBJ2-2; 7 bases match TRBD1. In germline, CDR1 is LGHNA, CDR2 YNFKEQ. There are 17 residues in the CDR3. Trimming cost V 2 bases and J 1 base; bases outside gene matches: 7. Here the CDR3 DNA reads TGTGCCAGCAGCCAAATCAGGGGACAGCAGAACACCGGGGAGCTGTTTTTT. It is translated as CASSQIRGQQNTGELFF.